Shown below are 20 T cell receptor beta chains from a single sample sequenced in a study of cytomegalovirus exposure and HLA in healthy donors. The PCR contained 60 Vbeta and 13 Jbeta primers. Measured with immunoSEQ multiplex PCR; TCRdb has only the in-frame clones, and not every one. The table has 150,000 to 200,000 clones, 80% to 85% seen once. Sequenced sample: PBMCs. Source of these receptors: a woman aged 40-49 years in good health and CMV-seronegative.

This clone was picked up one time. CDR3 in DNA: TGTGCCAGCAGCTCAACAGGGACGATGTACGAGCAGTACTTC. This encodes CASSSTGTMYEQYF. V is TRBV11-2 and J is TRBJ2-7; maybe TRBD1 (6 bases). The CDR3 has 14 amino acids. V was shortened by 4 bases and J by 4 bases, with 14 bases between the two germline ends. The germline V gene encodes CDR1 SGHAT and CDR2 FQNNGV.

The chain links TRBV6-1 to TRBJ1-1; D is unresolved. The ends were cut back, 5 bases at V and 1 base at J, with 8 bases in the middle. CDR1 and CDR2 (germline): MNHNS, SASEGT. The CDR3 spans 13 residues. Here the CDR3 reads CASSNNWNTEAFF. The CDR3 bases are TGTGCCAGCAGTAATAATTGGAACACTGAAGCTTTCTTT.

The gene calls are TRBV15 and TRBJ2-1; 11 bases fit TRBD2. The CDR3 is 18 residues long. CDR1 and CDR2 (germline): LNHNV, YYDKDF (reference sequence). The J segment lost 2 bases and the V segment lost 3 bases, leaving 9 bases of the junction unmatched. CDR3 sequence reads: CATSSRGGSGGAYNEQFF. For the CDR3, the DNA is TGTGCCACCAGCAGTAGGGGGGGTAGCGGGGGGGCCTACAATGAGCAGTTCTTC. Complete variable domain (other parts from reference TRBV15 and TRBJ2-1): DAMVIQNPRYQVTQFGKPVTLSCSQTLNHNVMYWYQQKSSQAPKLLFHYYDKDFNNEADTPDNFQSRRPNTSFCFLDIRSPGLGDTAMYLCATSSRGGSGGAYNEQFFGPGTRLTVL.

Written as DNA, the CDR3 is TGTGCCAGTAGTACTTTGGACAGGGGCGCCAACGTCCTGACTTTC. Amino acid sequence: CASSTLDRGANVLTF. The V and J genes are TRBV19 and TRBJ2-6; 9 nucleotides align to TRBD1. The CDR3 length is 15 residues. With 4 bases clipped from V and 7 bases from J, the junction kept 5 bases outside the gene matches. Germline V gene lookup returns CDR1 LNHDA and CDR2 SQIVND (reference sequence).

The J gene is TRBJ1-2, the V gene TRBV30; D call uncertain. The CDR3 consists of 14 residues. Per germline, CDR1 GTSNPN and CDR2 SVGIG (reference sequence). The V and J ends lost 8 bases and 1 base respectively, with 17 bases between them. CDR3 in amino acids: CAAVPSRVNYGYTF. CDR3 in DNA: TGTGCCGCGGTTCCCTCCCGGGTTAACTATGGCTACACCTTC.

This clone was counted a single time. V usage is TRBV19 and J usage is TRBJ1-1; 7 positions match TRBD1. CDR3 length: 17 amino acids. V lost 6 bases, J lost 2 bases, and 15 bases stayed unmatched. Germline V gene sequence: CDR1 LNHDA, CDR2 SQIVND (reference sequence). The DNA for the CDR3 is TGTGCCAGTAGCAAAAGTAGAGGGGGCGAGCCTAACACTGAAGCTTTCTTT. Translated, it gives CASSKSRGGEPNTEAFF.

The CDR3 sequence: CASSTIGTSLSHHGNEQFF. The CDR3 DNA reads TGTGCCAGCAGCACCATCGGGACTAGCCTTTCTCATCACGGGAATGAGCAGTTCTTC. The chain couples TRBV9 to TRBJ2-1, with 9 nucleotides matching TRBD2. After removal of 4 bases from V and 7 bases from J, the junction contained 21 bases not matched to a gene. CDR3 length equals 19 residues. CDR1 is SGDLS and CDR2 is YYNGEE in the germline V gene.

V and J are TRBV11-3 and TRBJ2-5; D possibly corresponds to TRBD1 (6 bases). V was pared by 5 bases and J by 5 bases, with 24 bases between. CDR1 SGHNT and CDR2 YENEEA come from the germline V gene. The CDR3 loop spans 17 amino acids. The CDR3: CASSQGGFLSSGETQYF. CDR3 DNA: TGTGCCAGCAGCCAAGGGGGATTTTTGAGTTCCGGGGAGACCCAGTACTTC.

V and J are TRBV7-3 and TRBJ2-7; 9 positions match TRBD2. The V and J ends lost 4 bases and 7 bases, in that order; junction bases with no gene match: 5. Germline V gives CDR1 SGHTA, CDR2 FQGTGA. The CDR3 runs 13 residues. The CDR3 reads CASSYALAGEQYF. The CDR3 nucleotides are TGTGCCAGCAGCTACGCGCTAGCGGGGGAGCAGTACTTC.

The chain combines TRBV6-1 with TRBJ1-1; no reliable D call. In germline, CDR1 is MNHNS, CDR2 SASEGT. CDR3 length: 15 amino acids. V was trimmed by 8 bases and J by 1 base, leaving 17 bases between them. The CDR3 DNA reads as TGTGCCAGCGGAGTTCTGCGGGCTCCGAACACTGAAGCTTTCTTT. Translated, it gives CASGVLRAPNTEAFF.

DNA of the CDR3: TGTGCCAGCAGCCTGACAGGCTACGAGCAGTACTTC. The encoded protein is CASSLTGYEQYF. This chain joins TRBV7-2 and TRBJ2-7; tentatively, D is TRBD1 (6 bases). The CDR3 consists of 12 residues. V dropped 5 bases and J dropped 3 bases, with 8 bases sitting between them. The V gene's germline CDR1 is SGHTA and CDR2 FQGNSA.

This clone turned up a few times. The chain carries TRBV9 and TRBJ2-3; the match to TRBD1 covers 8 bases. The germline V gene has CDR1 SGDLS and CDR2 YYNGEE. V shed 4 bases, J shed 2 bases, and the junction held 9 bases outside the gene matches. The CDR3 covers 16 residues. CDR3: CASSPQTGGYTDTQYF. CDR3 DNA: TGTGCCAGCAGCCCCCAAACAGGGGGTTACACAGATACGCAGTATTTT.

The chain employs TRBV29-1 and TRBJ1-2; 8 nucleotides match TRBD1. The trim removed 4 bases at V and 9 bases at J, leaving 13 bases unmatched. The germline V gene has CDR1 SQVTM and CDR2 ANQGSEA. The CDR3 is made up of 14 amino acids. DNA for the CDR3: TGCAGCGTTGTCGACAGGGGATGGGATTTGAGCTACACCTTC. Translating gives CSVVDRGWDLSYTF.

The rearrangement joins TRBV11-2 to TRBJ2-3; possibly TRBD1 for D (5 bases). The CDR3 has 15 amino acids. Trimming pared 4 bases from V and 2 bases from J, leaving 13 bases between. Germline V gene lookup returns CDR1 SGHAT and CDR2 FQNNGV. For the CDR3, the DNA is TGTGCCAGCAGCTCTGACAGCTTCACCACAGATACGCAGTATTTT. Amino acid sequence: CASSSDSFTTDTQYF.

As concerns this clone: Other DNA variants within this sample encode the same CDR3. The chain carries TRBV6-6 and TRBJ1-5; D is unclear. V lost 2 bases to trimming and J lost 3 bases, with 8 bases between them. Germline-derived CDR1 and CDR2 are MNHNY and SVGAGI (reference sequence). The CDR3 length is 14 residues. The CDR3 sequence is CASSYEALNQPQHF. In nucleotides, the CDR3 is TGTGCCAGCAGTTACGAGGCGCTCAATCAGCCCCAGCATTTT.

The chain has TRBV5-5 and TRBJ2-2, with 7 bases matching TRBD2. The CDR3 is 16 amino acids. V dropped 4 bases and J dropped 5; count of bases not matched to a gene: 11. CDR1 is SGHKS, CDR2 YYEKEE, per germline (reference sequence). The CDR3 is CASSALAGDGTGELFF. The CDR3 coding sequence is TGTGCCAGCAGCGCACTTGCGGGAGATGGGACCGGGGAGCTGTTTTTT.

V is TRBV11-3 and J is TRBJ2-5; no clear D gene. This CDR3 comprises 13 residues. Germline CDR1 SGHNT, CDR2 YENEEA. Trimming took off 0 bases at V and 6 bases at J, with 8 bases between the two ends. DNA of the CDR3: TGTGCCAGCAGCTTAGACAGACTCAAGACCCAGTACTTC. Translating gives CASSLDRLKTQYF.

Only one count was recorded for this clone. The genes are TRBV4-3 and TRBJ2-1; weak D call: TRBD1 (5 bases). V lost 0 bases to trimming and J lost 1 base, with 7 bases between them. The CDR3 extends over 15 amino acids. Germline values: CDR1 LGHNA, CDR2 YSLEER. CDR3 nucleotides: TGCGCCAGCAGCCAAGACAGGGTATCCTACAATGAGCAGTTCTTC. This translates into CASSQDRVSYNEQFF.

The V call is TRBV4-3, the J call TRBJ1-1; D call uncertain. Germline V lookup: CDR1 LGHNA, CDR2 YSLEER. The CDR3 loop spans 16 amino acids. The V end lost 0 bases, the J end lost 1 base, and 12 bases lay between the germline ends. DNA for the CDR3: TGCGCCAGCAGCCAAGACAGGTCCCTTGAGAACACTGAAGCTTTCTTT. Encoded protein: CASSQDRSLENTEAFF.

V is TRBV4-2 and J is TRBJ1-4; D perhaps matches TRBD1 (6 bases). V lost 1 base to trimming and J lost 4 bases, with 10 bases between them. The CDR3 has 15 amino acids. CDR1 is LGHNA and CDR2 is YNFKEQ in the germline V gene. The CDR3 sequence is CASSQGGQFNEKLFF. In nucleotides, the CDR3 is TGTGCCAGCAGCCAAGGGGGGCAGTTTAATGAAAAACTGTTTTTT.